These 5 T cell receptor beta chains originate from one sample sequenced in a study of cytomegalovirus exposure and HLA in healthy donors. Sequencing used immunoSEQ multiplex PCR; TCRdb keeps in-frame clones, though not all of them. The sample consists of tens of thousands of clones, 94% of them appearing once. The specimen sequenced was PBMCs. All receptors derive from a woman younger than 35 in good health and CMV-seronegative.

The rearrangement uses TRBV11-2 and TRBJ1-1; D is unresolved. Trimming stripped 2 bases from V and 0 bases from J, with 7 bases between. Germline-derived CDR1 and CDR2 are SGHAT and FQNNGV. This CDR3 spans 14 amino acids. Here the CDR3 DNA reads TGTGCCAGCAGCTTAAGTTCGGTGAACACTGAAGCTTTCTTT. This sequence encodes CASSLSSVNTEAFF. The full variable domain, completed using reference TRBV11-2 and TRBJ1-1, is EAGVAQSPRYKIIEKRQSVAFWCNPISGHATLYWYQQILGQGPKLLIQFQNNGVVDDSQLPKDRFSAERLKGVDSTLKIQPAKLEDSAVYLCASSLSSVNTEAFFGQGTRLTVV.

The chain has TRBV11-2 and TRBJ1-2, with TRBD1 identical over 8 bases. V shed 5 bases and J 6 bases; nucleotides not matched to a gene: 5. The CDR3 sequence is 13 residues long. Germline CDR1 SGHAT, CDR2 FQNNGV. The CDR3 sequence: CASSATGAHGYTF. As DNA, the CDR3 is TGTGCCAGCAGCGCGACAGGGGCGCATGGCTACACCTTC. Complete variable domain (other parts from reference TRBV11-2 and TRBJ1-2): EAGVAQSPRYKIIEKRQSVAFWCNPISGHATLYWYQQILGQGPKLLIQFQNNGVVDDSQLPKDRFSAERLKGVDSTLKIQPAKLEDSAVYLCASSATGAHGYTFGSGTRLTVV.

The chain has TRBV7-9 and TRBJ2-7; 9 bases agree with TRBD2. Unmatched junction bases numbered 7, after V lost 5 bases and J lost 5 bases. The CDR3 is 14 amino acids. Germline CDR1 SEHNR, CDR2 FQNEAQ (reference sequence). CDR3 nucleotide sequence: TGTGCCAGCAGCGCATTAGCGGGGGACCACGAGCAGTACTTC. Its translation is CASSALAGDHEQYF.

The chain uses TRBV18 and TRBJ2-7; TRBD2 is a possible D gene (6 bases). Trimming cost V 2 bases and J 2 bases, with 16 bases left between them. This CDR3 has 16 amino acids. CDR1 is KGHSH, CDR2 LQKENI, per germline. The CDR3 nucleotides read TGTGCCAGCTCACCAACTGGCGGGGTAACCCCCTACGAGCAGTACTTC. The encoded protein is CASSPTGGVTPYEQYF.

The chain is built from TRBV9 and TRBJ1-1; perhaps TRBD1 as D (6 bases). In germline, CDR1 is SGDLS, CDR2 YYNGEE. There are 12 residues in the CDR3. Deletions cut 4 bases from V and 6 bases from J, with 10 bases between. CDR3 sequence (DNA): TGTGCCAGCAGCACCCAGGGGTCTGAAGCTTTCTTT. Its protein is CASSTQGSEAFF.